The entry below describes one TCR beta chain. Original processing notes: Amplification with reference gene primers provided the estimates of nucleated cell counts. Profiling relied on immunoSEQ multiplex PCR, and the TCRdb table lists in-frame clones only, not all of them. V and J calls and clone size are given by that table; D and trimming were obtained from the DNA. The sample yields roughly 72,000 clones, approximately 90% seen once. The data were taken from a study of blood T cell repertoires in COVID-19. Study-wide background: Both acute and convalescent COVID-19 samples were obtained from the United States, Italy and Spain. The analysed material was cDNA or gDNA that came from T cells, B-cell-depleted T cells, or PBMCs.

This CDR3 has 14 residues. Looked up from germline, CDR1 is SGHRS and CDR2 is YFSETQ. V trimming: 3 bases; J trimming: 4 bases; junction bases outside the gene matches: 4. This receptor was obtained from a human donor in a cohort sampled during active COVID-19. Sequencing was carried out using peripheral blood. The chain carries TRBV5-1 and TRBJ1-2, with 9 bases identical to TRBD1. CDR3 coding DNA: TGCGCCAGCAGCTGGGGACAGGGCCTCTATGGCTACACCTTC. The encoded protein is CASSWGQGLYGYTF.